One sample yielded the 16 T cell receptor beta chains listed below, sequenced in a study of PD-L1 blockade in urothelial cancer. TCRdb keeps only in-frame clones here, not all; method: immunoSEQ multiplex PCR. The profile shows approximately 65,000 clones, approximately 91% of them singletons. Sequenced material: PBMCs, taken around atezolizumab (anti-PD-L1) treatment. These receptors were taken from a man aged 55 to 70 with urothelial cancer.

The rearrangement joins TRBV19 to TRBJ1-5; 9 bases match TRBD1. The length of the CDR3 is 15 residues. Trimming cost V 3 bases and J 5 bases; bases outside gene matches: 5. The germline gives CDR1 LNHDA, CDR2 SQIVND (reference sequence). For the CDR3, the DNA is TGTGCCAGTAGTATTTGGGGACAGGGCTATCAGCCCCAGCATTTT. Protein sequence: CASSIWGQGYQPQHF. Complete variable domain (other parts from reference TRBV19 and TRBJ1-5): DGGITQSPKYLFRKEGQNVTLSCEQNLNHDAMYWYRQDPGQGLRLIYYSQIVNDFQKGDIAEGYSVSREKKESFPLTVTSAQKNPTAFYLCASSIWGQGYQPQHFGDGTRLSIL.

To note about this clone: An end of the junction does not agree with germline; a read error may underlie this. This chain connects TRBV4-3 to TRBJ2-3, with 7 bases aligning to TRBD2. The V gene's germline CDR1 is LGHNA and CDR2 YSLEER. The CDR3 is 16 residues long. CDR3 residues: CASSQDKRGSTDTQYF. CDR3 nucleotides: TGCGCCAGCAGCCAAGATAAGCGCGGGAGCACGGATACGCAGTATTTT.

The V gene is TRBV7-2, the J gene TRBJ2-5; TRBD2 matches 10 bases. Germline V gene lookup returns CDR1 SGHTA and CDR2 FQGNSA. The V gene end was trimmed by 1 base and the J gene end by 5 bases; junction bases not matched to a gene: 7. This CDR3 comprises 16 residues. The DNA of the CDR3 is TGTGCCAGCAGCTTAGTAGTAGCGGGGGGAGGGGAGACCCAGTACTTC. Residues: CASSLVVAGGGETQYF.

In this sample, this clone turned up a few times. The chain joins TRBV7-7 to TRBJ2-1; TRBD2 agrees at 13 bases. Germline assignment: CDR1 SSHAT and CDR2 FNYEAQ (reference sequence). The CDR3 has 20 amino acids. The ends lost 0 bases at V and 6 bases at J; junction bases unmatched: 14. The DNA for the CDR3 is TGTGCCAGCAGCTTAGCTTATACTAGCGGGAGGGCCGTGGGAGTCAATGAGCAGTTCTTC. Amino acid sequence: CASSLAYTSGRAVGVNEQFF.

A few counts support this clone. The chain has TRBV14 and TRBJ1-4, with 8 bases aligning to TRBD1. The CDR3 runs 15 residues. In germline, CDR1 is SGHDN, CDR2 FVKESK. The J segment lost 6 bases and the V segment lost 4 bases, leaving 7 bases of the junction unmatched. The DNA for the CDR3 is TGTGCCAGCAGCCCGCGGACAGGGAGAGATGAAAAACTGTTTTTT. This sequence encodes CASSPRTGRDEKLFF.

The chain has TRBV4-3 and TRBJ2-5, with D possibly matching TRBD2 (5 bases). Looked up from germline, CDR1 is LGHNA and CDR2 is YSLEER. The CDR3 has 15 residues. Trimming left V 4 bases short and J 4 bases short, with 16 bases between. CDR3: CASSPPPGCRETQYF. CDR3 bases: TGCGCCAGCAGCCCCCCCCCGGGGTGCAGAGAGACCCAGTACTTC.

This clone was found once. The V and J genes are TRBV5-5 and TRBJ1-2, with D possibly being TRBD1 (6 bases). The V and J ends lost 2 bases and 4 bases respectively, with 15 bases between them. Germline CDR1 is SGHKS and CDR2 is YYEKEE (reference sequence). The CDR3 has 15 residues. The CDR3 nucleotides are TGTGCCAGCAGCTTACCGCCTAACAGGGTCTATGGCTACACCTTC. This gives the protein CASSLPPNRVYGYTF.

The rearrangement joins TRBV5-1 to TRBJ2-1; maybe TRBD2 (5 bases). Germline lookup yields CDR1 SGHRS and CDR2 YFSETQ. With 2 bases removed from V and 1 base from J, the gap between germline ends came to 7 bases. The CDR3 runs 14 residues. DNA of the CDR3: TGCGCCAGCAGCTTCTCGGGGTCCTACAATGAGCAGTTCTTC. Amino acids: CASSFSGSYNEQFF.

CDR3 nucleotide sequence: TGTGCCAGCAGTTTATCAGGGACTCCCGTTGGAAACACCATATATTTT. This codes for CASSLSGTPVGNTIYF. The chain carries TRBV28 and TRBJ1-3; tentatively, D is TRBD1 (5 bases). Germline-derived CDR1 and CDR2 are MDHEN and SYDVKM. Trimming left V 1 base short and J 3 bases short, with 13 bases between. The CDR3 runs to 16 residues. Complete variable domain (other parts from reference TRBV28 and TRBJ1-3): DVKVTQSSRYLVKRTGEKVFLECVQDMDHENMFWYRQDPGLGLRLIYFSYDVKMKEKGDIPEGYSVSREKKERFSLILESASTNQTSMYLCASSLSGTPVGNTIYFGEGSWLTVV.

The chain carries TRBV19 and TRBJ2-2; 9 bases match TRBD1. Germline V gene sequence: CDR1 LNHDA, CDR2 SQIVND (reference sequence). Trimming removed 1 base from V and 7 bases from J; junction bases left unmatched: 4. This CDR3 has 15 residues. CDR3 nucleotide sequence: TGTGCCAGTAGTATAGTGGGACAGGGTCGCGGGGAGCTGTTTTTT. The encoded protein is CASSIVGQGRGELFF.

The V and J genes are TRBV5-4 and TRBJ1-2; 10 positions agree with TRBD1. J was trimmed by 3 bases and V by 7 bases; bases with no gene match: 9. The germline V gene has CDR1 SGHNT and CDR2 YYREEE (reference sequence). The CDR3 runs to 15 residues. This CDR3 reads CASRRDRGSDYGYTF. CDR3 bases: TGTGCCAGCCGCCGGGACAGGGGAAGTGACTATGGCTACACCTTC. Full variable domain (remainder filled in from reference TRBV5-4 and TRBJ1-2): ETGVTQSPTHLIKTRGQQVTLRCSSQSGHNTVSWYQQALGQGPQFIFQYYREEENGRGNFPPRFSGLQFPNYSSELNVNALELDDSALYLCASRRDRGSDYGYTFGSGTRLTVV.

The chain combines TRBV27 with TRBJ2-1, with 15 nucleotides matching TRBD2. With V trimmed by 6 bases and J by 1 base, 7 bases remained unmatched. CDR1 and CDR2 (germline): MNHEY, SMNVEV (reference sequence). This CDR3 has 18 residues. This CDR3 is CASSTGTSGRQSYNEQFF. DNA for the CDR3: TGTGCCAGCAGCACCGGGACTAGCGGGAGGCAATCCTACAATGAGCAGTTCTTC.

The gene calls are TRBV10-3 and TRBJ2-1; 10 bases align to TRBD2. Losses at the gene ends were 1 base for V and 7 bases for J; bases not matched to a gene: 7. The CDR3 loop spans 16 amino acids. Germline V gene sequence: CDR1 ENHRY, CDR2 SYGVKD. CDR3 residues: CAISELAGTSVNEQFF. CDR3 coding DNA: TGTGCCATCAGTGAGTTGGCCGGGACTAGCGTTAATGAGCAGTTCTTC.

CDR3 residues: CASRPASSSTDTQYF. The CDR3 region has the DNA TGTGCCAGCAGGCCAGCGTCCTCTAGCACAGATACGCAGTATTTT. J is TRBJ2-3 and V is TRBV2; D call uncertain. The V end lost 6 bases, the J end lost 0 bases, and 13 bases lay between the germline ends. The germline V gene has CDR1 SNHLY and CDR2 FYNNEI. The CDR3 contains 15 residues.

The chain has TRBV28 and TRBJ2-2; 8 nucleotides agree with TRBD1. Looked up from germline, CDR1 is MDHEN and CDR2 is SYDVKM. V trimming: 8 bases; J trimming: 0 bases; junction bases outside the gene matches: 8. This CDR3 has 16 amino acids. The CDR3 loop reads CASPCGTGTNTGELFF. CDR3 bases: TGTGCCAGCCCCTGTGGGACAGGCACGAACACCGGGGAGCTGTTTTTT.

The V and J genes are TRBV7-6 and TRBJ2-5, with D perhaps TRBD1 (6 bases). The V gene's germline CDR1 is SGHVS and CDR2 FNYEAQ. The V gene lost 5 bases and the J gene lost 2 bases, with 18 bases spanning the gap. CDR3 length: 16 amino acids. The CDR3 DNA is TGTGCCAGCAGCGCATCCCATGGGACACTTCAAGAGACCCAGTACTTC. It yields the protein CASSASHGTLQETQYF.